This entry is about one TCR beta chain. Its matching antigen is unknown. The sample originates from a study of vaccination and CD4 T cells after COVID-19. Study context: Recovered patients in the cohort numbered six men and four women, two of them Hispanic.

Treatment here: approximately 9-day PBMC culture with coronavirus spike peptide pools or control peptides (ViraFEST assay). Ahead of the COVID-19 pandemic (2011-2018), the CD4+ T cells of the unexposed donor were collected. Oncomine TCR Beta short-read sequencing was applied to DNA from cultured CD4+ T cells. The authors extracted genomic DNA from cultured CD4+ T cells. TCRdb re-called the PCR reads with MiXCR, one entry per CDR3 protein. The profile shows 8,000 to 10,000 distinct CDR3 sequences, just under 35% of them singletons. The CDR3 runs 17 residues. Losses at the gene ends were 1 base for V and 1 base for J; bases not matched to a gene: 7. Germline V gene data show CDR1 as SEHNR and CDR2 as FQNEAQ (reference sequence).

The sequence was collected from a human donor in good health. V is TRBV7-9 and J is TRBJ2-3; 8 bases align to TRBD2. Sequences were obtained from CD4+ T cells from blood, cultured in vitro. CDR3 in amino acids: CASSLVGAGGGTDTQYF. The CDR3 DNA follows: TGTGCCAGCAGCTTAGTGGGGGCGGGAGGCGGCACAGATACGCAGTATTTT.